This T cell receptor (beta chain) is drawn from a study of STAT5B mutations in CD4+ large granular lymphocyte leukemia. Findings of the study overall: Main leukemic clonotypes were patient-specific, but roughly 26% appeared at low frequency elsewhere. Without putative leukemic clones, patient CD4-sorted repertoires remained more clonal than healthy CD4+ repertoires. The CD4+ versus CD8+ T-LGLL clonality difference may reflect limited sample size. TRBV06-family usage was enriched in top patient clones (8/27) versus controls (2/35).

The V and J ends lost 1 base and 6 bases respectively, with 9 bases between them. CDR1 and CDR2 (germline): SEHNR, FQNEAQ (reference sequence). CDR3 length: 13 residues. Concerning this clone itself: Its matching antigen is unknown.

The repertoire was sequenced with immunoSEQ multiplex PCR; TCRdb's copy has only in-frame clones and lacks some. Of roughly 34,000 clones listed, 76% were seen once; the top ten hold roughly 7%. This chain uses TRBV7-9 with TRBJ1-2, with D maybe TRBD1 (6 bases). The source of this sequence is a human donor in good health. What was sequenced was CD4+ T cells from blood buffy coats. CDR3 nucleotide sequence: TGTGCCAGCAGCTTAGGTGGGGGCGATGGCTACACCTTC. Residues: CASSLGGGDGYTF. Based on the CDR3 plus reference TRBV7-9 and TRBJ1-2, the full variable domain is DTGVSQNPRHKITKRGQNVTFRCDPISEHNRLYWYRQTLGQGPEFLTYFQNEAQLEKSRLLSDRFSAERPKGSFSTLEIQRTEQGDSAMYLCASSLGGGDGYTFGSGTRLTVV.